The subject of this entry is one T cell receptor (beta chain). Its antigen is unidentified. This entry is derived from a study of CD8 T cells in ankylosing spondylitis. Study-level points and caveats: Made up of eight highly homologous variants, a TCR beta motif appeared characteristic of ankylosing spondylitis blood.

Quantitative 5'-RACE with molecular barcodes produced the TCR beta libraries. A single record per CDR3 protein comes from TCRdb applying MiXCR to the 5' RACE reads. The table has 220,000 or so distinct CDR3 sequences, about 10% seen once. This sequence originates from a male donor with ankylosing spondylitis or in good health (not recorded which). Sequencing used blood, either unsorted or a sorted T cell fraction (not recorded which).

CDR3 loop: CASTPRQGHTEAFF. The CDR3, as DNA: TGTGCCAGCACCCCCCGACAGGGCCACACTGAAGCTTTCTTT. The J gene is TRBJ1-1, the V gene TRBV7-6; 7 nucleotides agree with TRBD1. The V segment lost 7 bases and the J segment 3 bases; nucleotides outside the gene matches: 8. The CDR3 extends over 14 amino acids. Germline V gene data show CDR1 as SGHVS and CDR2 as FNYEAQ.